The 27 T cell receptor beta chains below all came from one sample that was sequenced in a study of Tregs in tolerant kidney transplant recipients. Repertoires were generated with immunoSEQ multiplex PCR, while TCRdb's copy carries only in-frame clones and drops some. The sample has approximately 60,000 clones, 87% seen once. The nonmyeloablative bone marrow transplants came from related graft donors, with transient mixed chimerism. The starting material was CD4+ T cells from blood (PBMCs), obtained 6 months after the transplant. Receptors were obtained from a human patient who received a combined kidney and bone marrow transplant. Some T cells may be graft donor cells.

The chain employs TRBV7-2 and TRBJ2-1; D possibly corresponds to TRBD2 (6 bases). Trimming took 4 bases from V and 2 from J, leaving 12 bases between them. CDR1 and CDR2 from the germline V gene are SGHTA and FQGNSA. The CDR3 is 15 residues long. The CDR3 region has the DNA TGTGCCAGCAGCTCTTCCGGGACTGCCTACAATGAGCAGTTCTTC. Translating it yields CASSSSGTAYNEQFF. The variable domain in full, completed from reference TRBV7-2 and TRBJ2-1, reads GAGVSQSPSNKVTEKGKDVELRCDPISGHTALYWYRQSLGQGLEFLIYFQGNSAPDKSGLPSDRFSAERTGGSVSTLTIQRTQQEDSAVYLCASSSSGTAYNEQFFGPGTRLTVL.

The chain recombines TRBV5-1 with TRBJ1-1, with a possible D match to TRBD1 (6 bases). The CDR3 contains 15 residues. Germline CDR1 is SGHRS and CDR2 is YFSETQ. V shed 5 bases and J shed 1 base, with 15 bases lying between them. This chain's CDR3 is CASRNSGVPNTEAFF. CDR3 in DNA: TGCGCCAGCAGAAATTCAGGGGTCCCGAACACTGAAGCTTTCTTT.

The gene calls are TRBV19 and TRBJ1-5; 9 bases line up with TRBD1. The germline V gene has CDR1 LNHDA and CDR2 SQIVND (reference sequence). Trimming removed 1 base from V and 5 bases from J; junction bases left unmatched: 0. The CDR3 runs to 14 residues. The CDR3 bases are TGTGCCAGTAGTATAGGGGACAGGGATCAGCCCCAGCATTTT. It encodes CASSIGDRDQPQHF.

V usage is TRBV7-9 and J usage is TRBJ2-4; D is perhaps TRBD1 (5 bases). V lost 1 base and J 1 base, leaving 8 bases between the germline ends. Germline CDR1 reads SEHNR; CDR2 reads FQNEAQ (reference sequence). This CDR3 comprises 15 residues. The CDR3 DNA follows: TGTGCCAGCAGCTTAGGCAGGGCGGCCAAAAACATTCAGTACTTC. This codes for CASSLGRAAKNIQYF.

The CDR3 DNA follows: TGTGCCAGCAGTGTAGACAGGGATTATCATTCACCCCTCCACTTT. It codes for CASSVDRDYHSPLHF. The chain is built from TRBV2 and TRBJ1-6; the match to TRBD1 covers 7 bases. V shed 4 bases and J 8 bases; nucleotides not matched to a gene: 8. CDR3 length: 15 residues. Germline V gene lookup returns CDR1 SNHLY and CDR2 FYNNEI.

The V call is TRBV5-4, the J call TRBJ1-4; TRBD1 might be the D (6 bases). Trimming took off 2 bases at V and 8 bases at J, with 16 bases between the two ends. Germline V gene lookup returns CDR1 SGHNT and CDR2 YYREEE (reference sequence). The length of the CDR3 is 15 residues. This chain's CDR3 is CASSFFAGADEKLFF. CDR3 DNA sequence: TGTGCCAGCAGCTTTTTTGCAGGGGCGGACGAAAAACTGTTTTTT.

CDR3 region: CASSDSIEGRGLGNTIYF. The CDR3 DNA is TGTGCCAGCAGTGACTCCATCGAAGGCCGGGGTCTCGGAAACACCATATATTTT. This sequence joins TRBV6-4 and TRBJ1-3; D unresolved. CDR1 and CDR2 from the germline V gene are MRHNA and SNTAGT. Trimming took off 0 bases at V and 4 bases at J, with 19 bases between the two ends. The length of the CDR3 is 18 residues.

DNA of the CDR3: TGCGCCAGCACCTCGGCGGGGGGGCCGAATGAGCAGTTCTTC. Its protein product is CASTSAGGPNEQFF. The rearrangement uses TRBV5-1 and TRBJ2-1, with 9 positions matching TRBD2. Germline V gene lookup returns CDR1 SGHRS and CDR2 YFSETQ. V trimming: 6 bases; J trimming: 7 bases; junction bases outside the gene matches: 8. The length of the CDR3 is 14 residues.

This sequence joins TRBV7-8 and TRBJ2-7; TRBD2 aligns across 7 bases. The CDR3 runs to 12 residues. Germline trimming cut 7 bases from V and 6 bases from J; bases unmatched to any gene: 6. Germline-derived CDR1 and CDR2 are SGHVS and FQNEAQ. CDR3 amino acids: CASTKGGVEQYF. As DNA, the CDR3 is TGTGCCAGCACCAAGGGAGGGGTCGAGCAGTACTTC.

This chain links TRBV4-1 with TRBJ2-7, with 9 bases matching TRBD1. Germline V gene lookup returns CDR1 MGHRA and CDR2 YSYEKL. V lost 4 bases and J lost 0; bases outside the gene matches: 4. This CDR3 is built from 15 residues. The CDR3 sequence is CASSPGTGNSYEQYF. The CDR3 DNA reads TGCGCCAGCAGCCCCGGGACAGGGAACTCCTACGAGCAGTACTTC.

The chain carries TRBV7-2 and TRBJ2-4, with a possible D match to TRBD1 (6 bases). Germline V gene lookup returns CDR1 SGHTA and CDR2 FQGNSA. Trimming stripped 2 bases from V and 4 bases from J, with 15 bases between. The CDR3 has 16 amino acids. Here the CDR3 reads CASSLIGTSSKNIQYF. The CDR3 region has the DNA TGTGCCAGCAGCTTAATTGGGACATCTTCTAAAAACATTCAGTACTTC.

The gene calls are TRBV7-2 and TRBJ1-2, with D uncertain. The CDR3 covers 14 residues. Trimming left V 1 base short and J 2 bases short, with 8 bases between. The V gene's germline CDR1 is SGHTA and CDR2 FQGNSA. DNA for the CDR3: TGTGCCAGCAGCTTAGTACGTCAGAACTATGGCTACACCTTC. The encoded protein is CASSLVRQNYGYTF.

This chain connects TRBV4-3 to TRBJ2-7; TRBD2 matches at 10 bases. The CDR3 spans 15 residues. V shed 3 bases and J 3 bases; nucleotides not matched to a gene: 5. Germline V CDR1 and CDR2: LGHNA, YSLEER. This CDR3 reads CASSQGRTSGYEQYF. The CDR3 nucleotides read TGCGCCAGCAGCCAGGGGCGGACTAGCGGCTACGAGCAGTACTTC.

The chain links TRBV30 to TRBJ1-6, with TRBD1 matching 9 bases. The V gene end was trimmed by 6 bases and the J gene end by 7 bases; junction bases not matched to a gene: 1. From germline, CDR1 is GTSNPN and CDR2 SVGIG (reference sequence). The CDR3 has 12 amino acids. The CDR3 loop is CACGQGNSPLHF. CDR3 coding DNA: TGTGCCTGCGGACAGGGGAATTCACCCCTCCACTTT.

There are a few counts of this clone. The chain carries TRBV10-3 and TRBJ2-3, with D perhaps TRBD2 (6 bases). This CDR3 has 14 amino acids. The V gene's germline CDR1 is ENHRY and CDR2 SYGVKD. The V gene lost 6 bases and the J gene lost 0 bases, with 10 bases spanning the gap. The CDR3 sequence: CAIRTGTSTDTQYF. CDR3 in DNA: TGTGCCATCAGGACGGGGACTAGCACAGATACGCAGTATTTT.

In DNA, the CDR3 is TGTGCCAGCAGCCGGACTGGAAAGACCGCAGCCTACGAGCAGTACTTC. This translates into CASSRTGKTAAYEQYF. The chain joins TRBV13 to TRBJ2-7; a weak D match, TRBD2 (5 bases). The CDR3 totals 16 residues. Trimming removed 5 bases from V and 2 bases from J, with 19 bases in between. The germline CDR1 and CDR2 sequences are PRHDT and FYEKMQ (reference sequence).

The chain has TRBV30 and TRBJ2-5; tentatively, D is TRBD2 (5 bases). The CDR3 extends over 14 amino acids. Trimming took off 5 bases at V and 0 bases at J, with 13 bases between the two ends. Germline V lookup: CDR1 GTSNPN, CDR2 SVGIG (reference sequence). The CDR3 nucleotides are TGTGCCTGGCGTACCCCCGGGAACCAAGAGACCCAGTACTTC. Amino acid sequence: CAWRTPGNQETQYF.

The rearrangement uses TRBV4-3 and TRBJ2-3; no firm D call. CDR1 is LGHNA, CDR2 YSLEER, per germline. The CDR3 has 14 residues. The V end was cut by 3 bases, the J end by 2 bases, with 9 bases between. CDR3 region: CASSHTRVTDTQYF. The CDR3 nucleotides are TGCGCCAGCAGCCACACTCGGGTCACAGATACGCAGTATTTT.

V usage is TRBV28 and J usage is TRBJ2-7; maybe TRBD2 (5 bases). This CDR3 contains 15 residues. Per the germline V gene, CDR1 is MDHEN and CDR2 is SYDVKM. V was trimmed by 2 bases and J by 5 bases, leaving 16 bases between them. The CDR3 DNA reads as TGTGCCAGCAGTTTAATGTGGGATGGAGGCGACGAGCAGTACTTC. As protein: CASSLMWDGGDEQYF.

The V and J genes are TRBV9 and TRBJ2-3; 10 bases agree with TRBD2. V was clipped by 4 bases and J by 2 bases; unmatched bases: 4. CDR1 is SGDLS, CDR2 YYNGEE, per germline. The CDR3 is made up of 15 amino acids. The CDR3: CASSRTSGPTDTQYF. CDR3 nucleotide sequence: TGTGCCAGCAGCAGGACTAGCGGTCCCACAGATACGCAGTATTTT.

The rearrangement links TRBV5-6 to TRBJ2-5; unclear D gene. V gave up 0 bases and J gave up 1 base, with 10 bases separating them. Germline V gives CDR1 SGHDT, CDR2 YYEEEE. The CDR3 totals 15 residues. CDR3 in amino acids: CASSLGPGFQETQYF. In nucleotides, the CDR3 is TGTGCCAGCAGCTTGGGGCCAGGATTCCAAGAGACCCAGTACTTC.

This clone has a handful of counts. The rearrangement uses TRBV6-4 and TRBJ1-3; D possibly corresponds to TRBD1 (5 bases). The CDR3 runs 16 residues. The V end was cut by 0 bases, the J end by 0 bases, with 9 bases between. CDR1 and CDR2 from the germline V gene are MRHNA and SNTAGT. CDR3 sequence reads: CASSDSDRLSGNTIYF. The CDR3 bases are TGTGCCAGCAGTGACTCCGACAGACTCTCTGGAAACACCATATATTTT.

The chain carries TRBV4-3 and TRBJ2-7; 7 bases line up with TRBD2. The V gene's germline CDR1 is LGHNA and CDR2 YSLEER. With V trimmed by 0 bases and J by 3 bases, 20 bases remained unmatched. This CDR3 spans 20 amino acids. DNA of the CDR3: TGCGCCAGCAGCCAAGATATGGGGTTGGGTCTGGCGGGAGAACTCTACGAGCAGTACTTC. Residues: CASSQDMGLGLAGELYEQYF.

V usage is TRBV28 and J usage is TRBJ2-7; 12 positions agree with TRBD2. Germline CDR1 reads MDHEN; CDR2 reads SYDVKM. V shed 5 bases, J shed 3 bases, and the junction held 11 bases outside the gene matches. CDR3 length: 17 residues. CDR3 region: CASSPGGASGGVYEQYF. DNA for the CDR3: TGTGCCAGCAGTCCCGGGGGGGCTAGCGGGGGGGTCTACGAGCAGTACTTC.

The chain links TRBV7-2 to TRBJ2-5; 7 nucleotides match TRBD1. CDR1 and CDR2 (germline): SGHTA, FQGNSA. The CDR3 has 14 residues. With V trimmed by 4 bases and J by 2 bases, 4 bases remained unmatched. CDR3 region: CASSWGTAQETQYF. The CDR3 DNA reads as TGTGCCAGCAGCTGGGGGACAGCTCAAGAGACCCAGTACTTC. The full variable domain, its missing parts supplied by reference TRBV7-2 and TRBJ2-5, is GAGVSQSPSNKVTEKGKDVELRCDPISGHTALYWYRQSLGQGLEFLIYFQGNSAPDKSGLPSDRFSAERTGGSVSTLTIQRTQQEDSAVYLCASSWGTAQETQYFGPGTRLLVL.

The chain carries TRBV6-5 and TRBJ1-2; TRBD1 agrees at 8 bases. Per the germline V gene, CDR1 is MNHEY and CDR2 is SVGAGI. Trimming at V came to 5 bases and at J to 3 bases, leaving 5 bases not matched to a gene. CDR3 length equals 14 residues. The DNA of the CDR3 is TGTGCCAGCAGTAACGGACAGGGCCACTATGGCTACACCTTC. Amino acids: CASSNGQGHYGYTF.

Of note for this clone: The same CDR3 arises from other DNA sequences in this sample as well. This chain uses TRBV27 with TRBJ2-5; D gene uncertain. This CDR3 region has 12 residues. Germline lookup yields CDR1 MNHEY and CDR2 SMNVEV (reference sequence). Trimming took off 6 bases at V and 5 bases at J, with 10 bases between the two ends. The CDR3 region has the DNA TGTGCCAGCAGCCGGGTCGGCGAGACCCAGTACTTC. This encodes CASSRVGETQYF.